This TCR beta chain was observed in a study of T cells in Graves' hyperthyroidism and ophthalmopathy. The J segment lost 6 bases and the V segment lost 5 bases, leaving 10 bases of the junction unmatched. Germline lookup yields CDR1 SGHTA and CDR2 FQGNSA. The CDR3 has 14 amino acids. TCR beta CDR3 sequences were amplified from RNA transcripts. The TCR CDR3 was amplified in a first-round RT-PCR using the HTBI primer set. TCRdb re-called the multiplex PCR reads through MiXCR, storing one row per CDR3 protein. The sample lists about 840,000 distinct CDR3 sequences, 38% occurring once. The sample consisted of blood. The V call is TRBV7-2, the J call TRBJ2-7; 7 bases are shared with TRBD1. The TCR sequence derives from a young man with Graves' hyperthyroidism. The CDR3 loop is CASSPGTAVCEQYF. Written as DNA, the CDR3 is TGTGCCAGCAGCCCCGGGACAGCCGTATGCGAGCAGTACTTC.